Listed here is a single T cell receptor (beta chain). This clone was counted once. It lacks a known antigen. Its ends do not fully match the called genes, so a read error is possible. CDR1 LNHNV and CDR2 YYDKDF were looked up in the germline V gene (reference sequence). From its cysteine to its phenylalanine, the CDR3 spans 16 amino acids. The kept DNA is CDR3 alone, 48 bases in frame from the first base. The sample belongs to a study of blood T cell repertoires in COVID-19 (dated by TCRdb to the early 2020s). In the study overall: Samples covering the acute and convalescent phases of COVID-19 were provided by collaborators in the United States, Italy and Spain. The prospective study material was composed of cDNA or gDNA derived from T cells, B-cell-depleted T cells, or PBMCs. Deeply sampled blood TCRbeta repertoires from subjects exposed to, actively infected with, or recovered from COVID-19 were included in the dataset. The repertoires were made available in a free public database intended to serve as a resource for research on the immune response to SARS-CoV-2. Samples came from the ongoing ImmuneRACE study (first 160 participants) plus 1,254 subjects from 6 global collaborators. Sample metadata almost always included a de-identified subject ID, COVID-19 status, age in years and sex. Where available, HLA class I and class II types were taken from metadata supplied by the sample provider and were not determined by assay-based typing. General findings and caveats noted by the study authors: How much clinical and demographic metadata was included differed by source and by participant, and the metadata was provided uncurated.

Whole blood was collected in K2EDTA tubes by collaborating institutions according to the institutions' own protocols. For TCRbeta analysis, collaborators shipped samples as frozen whole blood, isolated PBMCs, or DNA extracted from either of those sample types. The immunoSEQ Assay, a bias-controlled multiplex PCR, was used to amplify TCRbeta CDR3 regions from genomic DNA. Per the original workflow: The number of nucleated cells in each sample was estimated from the amplification of reference gene primers within the assay. To quantify the absolute abundance of each unique TCRbeta CDR3 rearrangement, sequence reads were collapsed and filtered. For each sample, productive Simpson clonality was calculated by taking the square root of Simpson's diversity index across productive rearrangements. Imported from immuneACCESS, the table was reduced by TCRdb to in-frame sequences with V and J called. These copies leave out some clones; in studies compared against another copy, an unresolved V gene accounts for under half, and the cause of the remainder is not known. From that table come the V and J calls and clone size; the DNA was used to work out D and trimming. Here the sample has about 160,000 clones; approximately 85% occur a single time. 9.5% to 12% of the sample comes from the top ten.

Sample: peripheral blood. The V and J genes are TRBV15 and TRBJ2-7, and perhaps TRBD1 as D gene, on 6 matching bases. This clonotype was obtained from a man aged 60-69 years with active or convalescent COVID-19. DNA sequence: TGTGCCACCAGCCGAGAACTTCCGGGACAAATCTACGAGCAGTACTTC. This encodes CATSRELPGQIYEQYF.